The rows below give T cell receptor beta chains drawn from one sample of a study of CD8+CD57+ T cells in acquired aplastic anemia. TCRdb reprocessed the reads via MiXCR and lists one record per CDR3 protein. The sample includes over 150,000 distinct CDR3 sequences, roughly 65% of them seen just once. The material sequenced was sorted CD4+, CD8+, or CD8+CD57+ T cells (not recorded which) from PBMCs. All receptors come from a human donor with aplastic anemia. Both conserved end residues are part of each CDR3. The D gene is left open where the match is weak. For some rows the clone size is stated as once, few or many, or as a class when expanded; others skip it.

size: -
V: TRBV6-1
D: -
J: TRBJ1-1
CDR3: CASSDVGPNTEAFF
DNA: TGTGCCAGCAGTGACGTAGGCCCGAACACTGAAGCTTTCTTT

size: once
V: TRBV20-1
D: -
J: TRBJ2-7
CDR3: CSARDKGSYEQYF
DNA: TGCAGTGCTAGAGATAAGGGCTCCTACGAGCAGTACTTC

size: -
V: TRBV2
D: -
J: TRBJ1-5
CDR3: CASTLTGGGQPQHF
DNA: TGTGCCAGCACCTTGACAGGAGGAGGACAGCCCCAGCATTTT

size: -
V: TRBV7-8
D: -
J: TRBJ1-5
CDR3: CASSLISRTQHF
DNA: TGTGCCAGCAGCTTAATAAGTCGGACCCAGCATTTT

size: many
V: TRBV12-3/TRBV12-4
D: TRBD1
J: TRBJ2-5
CDR3: CASSATGQSYQETQYF
DNA: TGTGCCAGCAGTGCTACGGGACAGTCGTACCAAGAGACCCAGTACTTC

size: -
V: TRBV20-1
D: TRBD2
J: TRBJ2-3
CDR3: CSAVTSPHTDTQYF
DNA: TGCAGTGCCGTGACTAGCCCTCACACAGATACGCAGTATTTT

size: few
V: TRBV24-1
D: -
J: TRBJ2-2
CDR3: CATSDLGFGRNTGELFF
DNA: TGTGCCACCAGTGATTTGGGGTTCGGGAGGAACACCGGGGAGCTGTTTTTT

size: once
V: TRBV10-1
D: TRBD2
J: TRBJ2-3
CDR3: CASTSPGTRSGTDTQYF
DNA: TGCGCCAGCACCTCTCCCGGGACTAGGAGTGGCACAGATACGCAGTATTTT

size: -
V: TRBV15
D: -
J: TRBJ2-7
CDR3: CATSRDPSWGAYEQYF
DNA: TGTGCCACCAGCAGAGATCCCTCCTGGGGGGCCTACGAGCAGTACTTC

size: -
V: TRBV7-6
D: -
J: TRBJ2-1
CDR3: CASSFGENSYNEQFF
DNA: TGTGCCAGCAGTTTTGGGGAGAACTCCTACAATGAGCAGTTCTTC

size: many
V: TRBV5-8
D: TRBD1
J: TRBJ2-7
CDR3: CASSLSDRGPYEQYF
DNA: TGTGCCAGCAGCTTGTCGGACAGGGGGCCCTACGAGCAGTACTTC

size: few
V: TRBV2
D: TRBD2
J: TRBJ2-7
CDR3: CASSIAGGEQYF
DNA: TGTGCCAGCAGCATAGCGGGGGGCGAGCAGTACTTC